This record looks at one TCR beta chain sequence and its context. CDR3-region Arm-PCR and iRepertoire HTBI primers produced the TCR beta libraries. In TCRdb, the multiplex PCR reads were re-called with MiXCR into one record per CDR3 protein. The sample lists roughly 560,000 distinct CDR3 sequences, 15% to 20% occurring once. Time point described: newly diagnosed GD, antithyroid drugs for less than 3 months. The authors made the TCR library using RNA they extracted from PBMCs. The data belong to a study of regulatory T cells in long-lasting Graves disease. The data also belong to a second study, concerning T cells in Graves' hyperthyroidism and ophthalmopathy.

The origin of this receptor is a woman aged 35 to 60 with Graves disease. The specimen was peripheral blood mononuclear cells (PBMCs), collected at new diagnosis, from a patient treated with antithyroid drugs.

The CDR3 sequence: CASSPLAGGGYNEQFF. CDR3 coding DNA: TGTGCCAGTAGTCCCTTAGCGGGGGGGGGATACAATGAGCAGTTCTTC. This chain links TRBV19 with TRBJ2-1, with 11 bases lining up with TRBD2. This CDR3 spans 16 amino acids. The ends lost 5 bases at V and 4 bases at J; junction bases unmatched: 7. From germline, CDR1 is LNHDA and CDR2 SQIVND (reference sequence).